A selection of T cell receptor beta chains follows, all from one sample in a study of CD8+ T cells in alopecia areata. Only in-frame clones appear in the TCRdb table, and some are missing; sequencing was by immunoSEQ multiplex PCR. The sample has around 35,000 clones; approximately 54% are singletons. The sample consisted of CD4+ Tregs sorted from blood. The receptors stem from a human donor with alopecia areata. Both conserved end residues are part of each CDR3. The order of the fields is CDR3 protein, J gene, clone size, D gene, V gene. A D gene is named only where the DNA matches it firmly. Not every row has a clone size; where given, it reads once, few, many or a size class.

CASSPQTSGGPYQETQYF	TRBJ2-5	.	TRBD2	TRBV7-2
CASSIGAGLVYQPQHF	TRBJ1-5	.	.	TRBV19
CASQKAGVVPYGYTF	TRBJ1-2	.	.	TRBV18
CASSLGQGMNEQYF	TRBJ2-7	once	TRBD1	TRBV5-1
CATSPGGENIQYF	TRBJ2-4	.	TRBD2	TRBV7-9
CASSFGRVGNQPQHF	TRBJ1-5	.	.	TRBV28
CASSIVLSGNQPQHF	TRBJ1-5	few	.	TRBV19
CASSPRTGWNTEAFF	TRBJ1-1	.	TRBD1	TRBV27
CASSFGGQPNTIYF	TRBJ1-3	.	.	TRBV5-6
CSVEDQGLAAETQYF	TRBJ2-5	.	TRBD2	TRBV29-1
CSVHGGSDTQYF	TRBJ2-3	.	.	TRBV29-1
CSVARGGQPYEQYF	TRBJ2-7	.	.	TRBV29-1
CSVEGVLAGLTDTQYF	TRBJ2-3	few	TRBD2	TRBV29-1
CASSSGLAEGAYEQYF	TRBJ2-7	.	TRBD2	TRBV9
CASSLARVGNEQFF	TRBJ2-1	.	.	TRBV5-1
CASSLAPPTGLTSTDTQYF	TRBJ2-3	few	.	TRBV7-6
CASSLASAGGETQYF	TRBJ2-5	.	TRBD2	TRBV28
CASSLSATYPRSQYF	TRBJ2-3	.	.	TRBV5-1
CSATSGGFTDTQYF	TRBJ2-3	.	TRBD2	TRBV29-1
CASSLRLRTISYNEQFF	TRBJ2-1	few	.	TRBV7-2
CASSLVPGGETQYF	TRBJ2-5	.	TRBD1	TRBV7-9
CASSLTSGSTSDTQYF	TRBJ2-3	.	TRBD2	TRBV7-2
CSVEGRSGRAYEQYF	TRBJ2-7	few	TRBD2	TRBV29-1
CASSSFLGDWLFF	TRBJ1-4	.	.	TRBV11-2
CASSRRGTGRELQFF	TRBJ2-1	.	TRBD1	TRBV6-5
CASSEAGGLAHRSSYEQYF	TRBJ2-7	.	TRBD2	TRBV2
CASSLEGQGRGKTQYF	TRBJ2-5	.	TRBD1	TRBV7-9